This TCR beta chain stems from a study of post-analysis software for immune sequencing data. General study points: Higher frequency in patients than in controls was seen for about five TRBV segments, with TRBV5-6, TRBV5-1 and TRBV20-1 among them.

There are 14 residues in the CDR3. Trimming at V came to 4 bases and at J to 7 bases, leaving 5 bases not matched to a gene. Unique molecular identifiers tagged the TCR beta cDNA libraries. TCRdb re-derived calls from the PCR reads in MiXCR, one entry per CDR3 protein. The sample shows 450,000 to 650,000 distinct CDR3 sequences, roughly 47% of them seen only once. As concerns this clonotype: Antigen unknown.

V usage is TRBV12-3 or TRBV12-4 and J usage is TRBJ1-5; TRBD1 aligns across 9 bases. Sequencing was carried out using blood. This TCR was sampled from a girl aged 5 to 17 with multiple sclerosis. The CDR3, as DNA: TGTGCCAGCAGTTGGGGGGACAGGGACCAGCCCCAGCATTTT. Translating gives CASSWGDRDQPQHF.